Listed below are T cell receptor beta chains from one sample, sequenced in a study of control samples from healthy donors and cancer patients. TCRdb's table, derived via immunoSEQ multiplex PCR, lists solely in-frame clones and lacks some. The table has roughly 130,000 clones, roughly 94% seen once. Sequences were obtained from blood. The receptors shown here come from a young man in good health. Each CDR3 is given with its conserved first and last residue. D genes are given only for firm matches. Clone size is given for some rows only: seen once, a few or many times, or a class if the clone is expanded.

v_gene: TRBV23-1
d_gene: TRBD1
abundance: .
j_gene: TRBJ1-5
CDR3nt: TGCGCCAGCAGTCACTCCTCTCCCTCATGTCCCCACAGGGGGCGTCAGCCCCAGCATTTT
CDR3aa: CASSHSSPSCPHRGRQPQHF

v_gene: TRBV11-2
d_gene: .
abundance: .
j_gene: TRBJ1-5
CDR3nt: TGTGCACCACAGGGAAAATATAGCAATCAGCCCCAGCATTTT
CDR3aa: CAPQGKYSNQPQHF

v_gene: TRBV6-1
d_gene: .
abundance: .
j_gene: TRBJ1-4
CDR3nt: TGTGCCAGCAGTGAAGGGCCGATCGGATATAATGAAAAACTGTTTTTT
CDR3aa: CASSEGPIGYNEKLFF

v_gene: TRBV2
d_gene: TRBD1
abundance: .
j_gene: TRBJ1-1
CDR3nt: TGTGCCAGCAGTGCGACAGGGGGCGGCACTGAAGCTTTCTTT
CDR3aa: CASSATGGGTEAFF

v_gene: TRBV6-4
d_gene: TRBD2
abundance: .
j_gene: TRBJ2-3
CDR3nt: TGTGCCAGCAGTGACTCGCCTAGCGGGGGGTCCACAGATACGCAGTATTTT
CDR3aa: CASSDSPSGGSTDTQYF

v_gene: TRBV13
d_gene: .
abundance: .
j_gene: TRBJ1-2
CDR3nt: TGTGCCAGCAGCTTAGCTCTCGAGGGACGGATCTATGGCTACACCTTC
CDR3aa: CASSLALEGRIYGYTF

v_gene: TRBV2
d_gene: .
abundance: .
j_gene: TRBJ2-7
CDR3nt: TGTGCCAGCAGTGAACCCCGACAGTCCGGACTCGAGCAGTACTTC
CDR3aa: CASSEPRQSGLEQYF

v_gene: TRBV5-8
d_gene: .
abundance: once
j_gene: TRBJ1-1
CDR3nt: TGTGCCAGCAGCTTGACGGGTGTTCGGACTGAAGCTTTCTTT
CDR3aa: CASSLTGVRTEAFF

v_gene: TRBV19
d_gene: TRBD2
abundance: once
j_gene: TRBJ2-1
CDR3nt: TGTGCCAGTAGTATAGTCGGGGGGGACAATGAGCAGTTCTTC
CDR3aa: CASSIVGGDNEQFF

v_gene: TRBV7-6
d_gene: .
abundance: .
j_gene: TRBJ2-7
CDR3nt: TGTGCCAGCAGCTTAGATCCGGACGGACCCTACGAGCAGTACTTC
CDR3aa: CASSLDPDGPYEQYF

v_gene: TRBV4-3
d_gene: TRBD2
abundance: .
j_gene: TRBJ2-1
CDR3nt: TGCGCCAGCAGCCAAGGAAAGGGGCTAGCGGGCTCCTACAATGAGCAGTTCTTC
CDR3aa: CASSQGKGLAGSYNEQFF

v_gene: TRBV18
d_gene: .
abundance: .
j_gene: TRBJ2-2
CDR3nt: TGTGCCAGCTCACCACCCCGTCAGGGCGCCGGGGAGCTGTTTTTT
CDR3aa: CASSPPRQGAGELFF

v_gene: TRBV5-1
d_gene: .
abundance: .
j_gene: TRBJ1-1
CDR3nt: TGCGCCAGCAGCCGGGACGGCGGTAACACTGAAGCTTTCTTT
CDR3aa: CASSRDGGNTEAFF

v_gene: TRBV27
d_gene: .
abundance: .
j_gene: TRBJ2-7
CDR3nt: TGTGCCAGCAGTTTCCGAGGATTCCACGAGCAGTACTTC
CDR3aa: CASSFRGFHEQYF

v_gene: TRBV6-4
d_gene: TRBD1
abundance: .
j_gene: TRBJ2-2
CDR3nt: TGTGCCAGCAGGCCGACAGGGGTCGGTGGCACCGGGGAGCTGTTTTTT
CDR3aa: CASRPTGVGGTGELFF

v_gene: TRBV6-6
d_gene: .
abundance: .
j_gene: TRBJ2-7
CDR3nt: TGTGCCAGCAGTGTTACGGACCAACCCAGTTTACACGAGCAGTACTTC
CDR3aa: CASSVTDQPSLHEQYF

v_gene: TRBV9
d_gene: .
abundance: .
j_gene: TRBJ1-6
CDR3nt: TGTGCCAGCAGCAAAAGAGTCGGGGTTTCACCCCTCCACTTT
CDR3aa: CASSKRVGVSPLHF

v_gene: TRBV11-2
d_gene: .
abundance: .
j_gene: TRBJ1-4
CDR3nt: TGTGCCAGCAGCTTCTCTGAAAAACTGTTTTTT
CDR3aa: CASSFSEKLFF

v_gene: TRBV9
d_gene: TRBD1
abundance: .
j_gene: TRBJ1-3
CDR3nt: TGTGCCAGCAGCACCCGACCGGGACAGAGCTCTGGAAACACCATATATTTT
CDR3aa: CASSTRPGQSSGNTIYF

v_gene: TRBV12-3/TRBV12-4
d_gene: .
abundance: .
j_gene: TRBJ2-2
CDR3nt: TGTGCTAGCGGACAGGTCAACACCGGGGAGCTGTTTTTT
CDR3aa: CASGQVNTGELFF

v_gene: TRBV7-9
d_gene: TRBD2
abundance: once
j_gene: TRBJ2-5
CDR3nt: TGTGCCAGCAGCCCTGGGACTAGCGGGGGGGCCGAATCTGAGACCCAGTACTTC
CDR3aa: CASSPGTSGGAESETQYF

v_gene: TRBV5-6
d_gene: .
abundance: .
j_gene: TRBJ1-6
CDR3nt: TGTGCCAGCAGCTTGGTCGGGTTGGCTGCTAATTCACCCCTCCACTTT
CDR3aa: CASSLVGLAANSPLHF

v_gene: TRBV4-1
d_gene: TRBD1
abundance: .
j_gene: TRBJ2-5
CDR3nt: TGCGCCAGCAGCCAGGGTCCGGGACAGGGGATGGGGACCCAGTACTTC
CDR3aa: CASSQGPGQGMGTQYF

v_gene: TRBV21-1
d_gene: .
abundance: .
j_gene: TRBJ1-1
CDR3nt: TGTGCCAGCAGCAAAGCTGGACAGGGATCTTTAAGCACTGAAGCTTTCTTT
CDR3aa: CASSKAGQGSLSTEAFF

v_gene: TRBV28
d_gene: .
abundance: .
j_gene: TRBJ2-1
CDR3nt: TGTGCCAGCAGTTCCACCAGTCTCGGCTCCTACAATGAGCAGTTCTTC
CDR3aa: CASSSTSLGSYNEQFF

v_gene: TRBV7-3
d_gene: .
abundance: .
j_gene: TRBJ1-6
CDR3nt: TGTGCCAGCAGCCTGGACGGAGCGTATTCACCCCTCCACTTT
CDR3aa: CASSLDGAYSPLHF

v_gene: TRBV13
d_gene: TRBD2
abundance: .
j_gene: TRBJ2-3
CDR3nt: TGTGCCAGCAGCCCGCGGGGGACGGGGGGCACAGATACGCAGTATTTT
CDR3aa: CASSPRGTGGTDTQYF

v_gene: TRBV6-5
d_gene: .
abundance: .
j_gene: TRBJ2-5
CDR3nt: TGTGCCAGCAGTTACGGGGGGCGCGGGGAGACCCAGTACTTC
CDR3aa: CASSYGGRGETQYF

v_gene: TRBV2
d_gene: .
abundance: .
j_gene: TRBJ1-5
CDR3nt: TGTGCCAGCAGTGAATTAGGCAGGGGAGGTGTCCAGCCCCAGCATTTT
CDR3aa: CASSELGRGGVQPQHF

v_gene: TRBV12-3/TRBV12-4
d_gene: .
abundance: once
j_gene: TRBJ1-5
CDR3nt: TGTGCCAGCAGTTTGCAGAGAAATCAGCCCCAGCATTTT
CDR3aa: CASSLQRNQPQHF

v_gene: TRBV3-1/TRBV3-2
d_gene: .
abundance: .
j_gene: TRBJ1-1
CDR3nt: TGTGCCAGCAGCCAATCGAATGAAGCTTTCTTT
CDR3aa: CASSQSNEAFF

v_gene: TRBV2
d_gene: TRBD1
abundance: .
j_gene: TRBJ1-4
CDR3nt: TGTGCCAGCAGTCTCGGACAGGGGGGTCGTGAAAAACTGTTTTTT
CDR3aa: CASSLGQGGREKLFF

v_gene: TRBV14
d_gene: TRBD1
abundance: .
j_gene: TRBJ1-1
CDR3nt: TGTGCCAGCAGCCAACGGACAGGAATGGGCACTGAAGCTTTCTTT
CDR3aa: CASSQRTGMGTEAFF

v_gene: TRBV5-4
d_gene: TRBD1
abundance: .
j_gene: TRBJ2-1
CDR3nt: TGTGCCAGCAGCTTGCGCCCGGGACAGGGTCCTAATGAGCAGTTCTTC
CDR3aa: CASSLRPGQGPNEQFF